A single sample is the source of the 26 T cell receptor beta chains below, sequenced in a study of tumor-infiltrating lymphocytes in primary liver carcinoma. Extraction of RNA together with DNA used about 17-31 mg of unsorted bulk tissue. Production of TCR beta cDNA used 400 to 650 ng total RNA together with a constant-region primer. Researchers made the TCR beta libraries by running three nested multiplex PCR rounds with slightly modified ARM-PCR. Amplification in the first two PCR rounds was performed using TRBV1-TRBV30 forward primers and a C-beta reverse primer for 10 cycles each. From the multiplex PCR reads, TCRdb called clonotypes with MiXCR, one entry per CDR3 protein. This sample has 85,000 to 100,000 distinct CDR3 sequences, with less than 75% found just once. What was sequenced was tumor-adjacent normal liver tissue. The receptors here all came from a middle-aged man with primary liver carcinoma and hepatitis B virus infection.

This clonotype occurred once. The junction and the germline gene differ at one end; a read error may be behind it. The chain links TRBV5-6 to TRBJ1-2; no definite D call. Germline-derived CDR1 and CDR2 are SGHDT and YYEEEE. This CDR3 is 12 amino acids long. As DNA, the CDR3 is TGTGCTAGCAGCTTGGGTCCGCGTGGCTACACCTTC. Its translation: CASSLGPRGYTF.

This clonotype has just one count. With a much larger clone just one base away, this may be a read error. V and J are TRBV7-9 and TRBJ2-1, with 9 bases lining up with TRBD2. CDR3 length: 14 residues. CDR1 is SEHNR, CDR2 FQNEAQ, per germline (reference sequence). The CDR3 sequence: CASRLALAGNEQFF. For the CDR3, the DNA is TGTGCCAGCCGCTTAGCGCTAGCGGGAAATGAGCAGTTCTTC.

In the case of this clonotype: Because the CDR3 is missing its conserved closing phenylalanine or tryptophan, this is likely a read error. The chain recombines TRBV11-2 with TRBJ2-1; 14 bases agree with TRBD2. There are 16 residues in the CDR3. J gave up 8 bases and V 3 bases, and 6 bases lay outside the gene matches. The germline V gene encodes CDR1 SGHAT and CDR2 FQNNGV. The CDR3 loop is CASSFRLAGGSDEQFV. CDR3 in DNA: TGTGCCAGCAGCTTTAGACTAGCGGGAGGGTCAGATGAGCAGTTCGTC.

This chain links TRBV18 with TRBJ2-1; 7 positions agree with TRBD2. With 4 bases clipped from V and 3 bases from J, the junction kept 3 bases outside the gene matches. The germline CDR1 and CDR2 sequences are KGHSH and LQKENI. CDR3 length equals 14 residues. CDR3 nucleotides: TGTGCCAGCTCACGACCGGGAGGCTACAATGAGCAGTTCTTC. Translating it yields CASSRPGGYNEQFF. Combining the CDR3 with reference TRBV18 and TRBJ2-1 gives the whole variable domain NAGVMQNPRHLVRRRGQEARLRCSPMKGHSHVYWYRQLPEEGLKFMVYLQKENIIDESGMPKERFSAEFPKEGPSILRIQQVVRGDSAAYFCASSRPGGYNEQFFGPGTRLTVL.

For this clonotype: One end of the junction varies from germline; a read error may be responsible. The chain combines TRBV11-2 with TRBJ2-1, with TRBD2 as a possible D gene (5 bases). CDR3 size: 16 residues. Germline V CDR1 and CDR2: SGHAT, FQNNGV. The CDR3 region has the DNA TGTGCCAGCAACTTGGATATCAGACTAACCATGGGTGAGCAGCTCTTC. Its protein is CASNLDIRLTMGEQLF.

This clonotype was observed a few times. A much bigger clone sits one base away, suggesting this may be a read error. This sequence joins TRBV6-6 and TRBJ2-7; 7 bases are a match to TRBD2. Germline V CDR1 and CDR2: MNHNY, SVGAGI (reference sequence). The CDR3 loop spans 13 amino acids. The CDR3 is CVSTGGTNGEQYF. The DNA of the CDR3 is TGTGTCAGCACCGGGGGGACCAACGGGGAGCAGTACTTC.

Details on this clonotype: A read error may produce the germline difference seen at one junction end. The V gene is TRBV28, the J gene TRBJ1-1, with 7 bases lining up with TRBD1. Germline CDR1 is MDHEN and CDR2 is SYDVKM. CDR3 length: 13 residues. In DNA, the CDR3 is TGTGCCGGCAGTTTATCCCAAACAGGGGCGGCTTTCTTT. Encoded protein: CAGSLSQTGAAFF.

Regarding this clonotype: The CDR3 does not close with the conserved phenylalanine or tryptophan, likely indicating a read error. The CDR3 DNA reads as TGTGCCGTCAGACCAGGACAGGGGACCTACAATGAGCAGTTCTCC. Translating gives CAVRPGQGTYNEQFS. The gene calls are TRBV10-3 and TRBJ2-1; 9 bases match TRBD1. This CDR3 region has 15 residues. CDR1 is ENHRY and CDR2 is SYGVKD in the germline V gene.

With regard to this clonotype: The junction does not match germline at one end; this may be a read error. V gene TRBV4-1 combines with J gene TRBJ2-1, with TRBD2 matching over 10 bases. CDR3 length: 17 amino acids. Germline CDR1 and CDR2: MGHRA and YSYEKL. CDR3 loop: CASNQDWSGRGFDEQSF. CDR3 DNA sequence: TGCGCCAGCAACCAAGACTGGAGCGGGAGGGGGTTCGATGAGCAGTCCTTC.

Notes on this clonotype: The CDR3 does not close with the conserved phenylalanine or tryptophan, likely indicating a read error. V is TRBV4-1 and J is TRBJ2-1; TRBD2 matches 8 bases. CDR1 and CDR2 from the germline V gene are MGHRA and YSYEKL. CDR3 length: 18 amino acids. CDR3 region: CASSQEWLAGGSYSEQFL. DNA for the CDR3: TGCGCCAGCAGCCAAGAGTGGTTGGCGGGAGGCTCCTACAGTGAGCAGTTCTTG.

The sample holds many counts of this clonotype. The chain carries TRBV5-6 and TRBJ2-3, with D maybe TRBD1 (6 bases). The CDR3 extends over 13 amino acids. Per the germline V gene, CDR1 is SGHDT and CDR2 is YYEEEE. The V gene lost 2 bases and the J gene lost 4 bases, with 8 bases spanning the gap. This CDR3 reads CASSFKGADTQYF. CDR3 DNA sequence: TGTGCCAGCAGCTTTAAGGGGGCAGATACGCAGTATTTT.

The CDR3 bases are TGTGCCAGCAGCCTGCCCACGGGGACAGGGGACGAGCAGTACTTC. Encoded protein: CASSLPTGTGDEQYF. V usage is TRBV11-2 and J usage is TRBJ2-7; the match to TRBD1 covers 10 bases. The CDR3 spans 15 residues. V was pared by 5 bases and J by 5 bases, with 9 bases of the junction left unmatched. CDR1 and CDR2 (germline): SGHAT, FQNNGV.

To note about this clonotype: This may be a read error: a much more frequent sequence differs by one nucleotide. The chain recombines TRBV5-4 with TRBJ2-1; the match to TRBD2 covers 12 bases. V gave up 4 bases and J gave up 9 bases; unmatched junction bases: 11. Germline values: CDR1 SGHNT, CDR2 YYREEE (reference sequence). The CDR3 is 16 amino acids. The CDR3 bases are TGTGCCAGCAGCCTCGGGCCTAGCGGGAGGGTCGGTGAGCAGTTCTTC. Translation gives CASSLGPSGRVGEQFF.

The V gene is TRBV30, the J gene TRBJ2-1; 8 bases fit TRBD2. CDR1 is GTSNPN, CDR2 SVGIG, per germline (reference sequence). The length of the CDR3 is 17 residues. V trimming: 3 bases; J trimming: 12 bases; junction bases outside the gene matches: 22. CDR3 DNA: TGTGCCTGGAGGGGGCTTTATCACGGGCGGGAGGTCCAGGGGCAGTTCTTC. Translation gives CAWRGLYHGREVQGQFF.

Concerning this clonotype itself: A read error may account for a junction end that differs from germline. The chain couples TRBV11-2 to TRBJ2-5, with a tentative D call TRBD1 (6 bases). The CDR3 is 17 amino acids. In germline, CDR1 is SGHAT, CDR2 FQNNGV. Here the CDR3 DNA reads TGTGTCAGCAGCTTAGTCAGTGGGGGCAGTCGGCAAGAGACTAAGTACTTC. Its translation is CVSSLVSGGSRQETKYF.

This clonotype was recorded at least ten times. The CDR3 DNA is TGCAGCGTTGCGGAAGGGAGAGAGACCCAGTACTTC. It specifies CSVAEGRETQYF. The rearrangement uses TRBV29-1 and TRBJ2-5, with D possibly TRBD2 on 5 matching bases. Germline CDR1 reads SQVTM; CDR2 reads ANQGSEA. Trimming left V 4 bases short and J 4 bases short, with 10 bases between. This CDR3 is built from 12 residues.

On this clonotype itself: A read error is possible here, since a much larger clone lies one base away. The chain joins TRBV14 to TRBJ2-7, with a tentative D call TRBD1 (6 bases). Per the germline V gene, CDR1 is SGHDN and CDR2 is FVKESK. This CDR3 is built from 14 residues. V was cut by 3 bases and J by 6 bases, with 15 bases left in between. CDR3 loop: CASSHDVGASEQYF. The CDR3 DNA follows: TGTGCCAGCAGCCATGATGTGGGGGCCAGCGAGCAGTACTTC.

This clonotype was seen more than once but under ten times. CDR3 loop: CASSFGSVREPSYEQYF. DNA for the CDR3: TGTGCCAGCAGTTTTGGGTCCGTCCGGGAGCCTTCCTACGAGCAGTACTTC. The chain is built from TRBV28 and TRBJ2-7; a weak D match, TRBD2 (6 bases). The germline V gene has CDR1 MDHEN and CDR2 SYDVKM. The germline V and J ends were trimmed by 3 bases and 1 base, with 19 bases remaining between them. The CDR3 runs 17 residues. The entire variable domain, with the rest obtained from reference TRBV28 and TRBJ2-7, is as follows: DVKVTQSSRYLVKRTGEKVFLECVQDMDHENMFWYRQDPGLGLRLIYFSYDVKMKEKGDIPEGYSVSREKKERFSLILESASTNQTSMYLCASSFGSVREPSYEQYFGPGTRLTVT.

This clonotype has at least ten counts. This chain uses TRBV7-8 with TRBJ2-2; no clear D gene. This CDR3 spans 12 amino acids. Germline V gene data show CDR1 as SGHVS and CDR2 as FQNEAQ. Trimming removed 3 bases at V and 8 bases at J, with 7 bases between. This CDR3 reads CASSFRVGELFF. The CDR3 DNA sequence: TGTGCCAGCAGCTTTAGAGTGGGGGAGCTGTTTTTT.

Note on this clonotype: A much bigger clone sits one base away, suggesting this may be a read error. V and J are TRBV5-1 and TRBJ1-2; weak D call: TRBD1 (5 bases). Germline assignment: CDR1 SGHRS and CDR2 YFSETQ. Between the trimmed V and J ends, which lost 6 bases and 3 bases, there was a span of 18 bases. The CDR3 contains 15 residues. This CDR3 is CASNDGRAEDYGYTF. The CDR3 DNA is TGCGCCAGCAATGATGGCAGGGCAGAAGACTATGGCTACACCTTC.

A remark on this clonotype: At one of its ends the junction is not consistent with the germline gene, which may arise from a read error. The chain joins TRBV6-1 to TRBJ2-7; 7 nucleotides match TRBD2. CDR1 is MNHNS, CDR2 SASEGT, per germline. The CDR3 contains 16 residues. CDR3 in DNA: TGTGTCAGCAAGACCGCCGCGACTAGCATTTACTACGAGCAGTACTTC. Translating it yields CVSKTAATSIYYEQYF.

Details on this clonotype: The junction shows a germline mismatch at one end, possibly a read error. J is TRBJ2-7 and V is TRBV11-1; D call uncertain. This CDR3 is built from 13 residues. Germline V gives CDR1 SGHAT, CDR2 FQDESV (reference sequence). The CDR3 loop is CVSSLRSPYEQYF. CDR3 coding DNA: TGTGTCAGCAGCTTGAGATCGCCCTACGAGCAGTATTTC. The full variable domain, its missing parts supplied by reference TRBV11-1 and TRBJ2-7, is EAEVAQSPRYKITEKSQAVAFWCDPISGHATLYWYRQILGQGPELLVQFQDESVVDDSQLPKDRFSAERLKGVDSTLKIQPAELGDSAMYLCVSSLRSPYEQYFGPGTRLTVT.

Points on this clonotype: At one end, the junction sequence differs from germline, possibly due to a read error. The chain uses TRBV6-6 and TRBJ2-3, with a tentative D call TRBD2 (6 bases). This CDR3 region has 14 residues. Germline V gene data show CDR1 as MNHNY and CDR2 as SVGAGI (reference sequence). DNA of the CDR3: TGTGCTAGCACCGGAGACCCGGGAGTCTATACGCAGTATTTT. Translating gives CASTGDPGVYTQYF.

Worth noting for this clonotype: Germline and junction disagree at one end, which may indicate a read error. The chain recombines TRBV13 with TRBJ2-7; TRBD1 or TRBD2 may be the D gene (5 bases each). The CDR3 is made up of 14 amino acids. Germline values: CDR1 PRHDT, CDR2 FYEKMQ (reference sequence). The CDR3 DNA follows: TGTGCCAGCAGCACTTCCGGGACGGTCTACGAGCGGTGCTTC. Translation gives CASSTSGTVYERCF.

This clonotype was counted ten times or more. The chain joins TRBV28 to TRBJ2-5; 7 positions agree with TRBD1. J was trimmed by 5 bases and V by 5 bases; bases with no gene match: 11. In germline, CDR1 is MDHEN, CDR2 SYDVKM. The CDR3 sequence is 15 residues long. CDR3 loop: CASSIRQGPSETQYF. As DNA, the CDR3 is TGTGCCAGCAGTATCCGACAGGGACCCTCGGAGACCCAGTACTTC.

A remark on this clonotype: A much larger clone differs by one base, so this may be a read error. The chain recombines TRBV6-1 with TRBJ2-5; D possibly corresponds to TRBD1 (6 bases). CDR1 is MNHNS, CDR2 SASEGT, per germline. The CDR3 is 17 residues long. The CDR3: CASSEALGRGIQGTQYF. CDR3 DNA: TGTGCCAGCAGTGAAGCGCTCGGCAGGGGCATCCAAGGGACCCAGTACTTC.